This T cell receptor (beta chain) was captured in a study of OX40 agonist ivuxolimab in advanced cancers. Turning to the study itself: Earlier anti-PD-1, anti-PD-L1 or anti-CTLA-4 therapy was permitted; around 40% had received some.

Trimming at V came to 0 bases and at J to 5 bases, leaving 13 bases not matched to a gene. This CDR3 is 18 amino acids long. CDR1 is SGDLS, CDR2 YYNGEE, per germline. Clones were sequenced by immunoSEQ multiplex PCR, and TCRdb holds only the in-frame ones, with some missing. The table shows tens of thousands of clones, with just under 85% occurring only once. Specimen: CD4+ or CD8+ T cells sorted from blood, collected in a trial of the OX40 agonist ivuxolimab. The rearrangement links TRBV9 to TRBJ2-5; 10 positions match TRBD2. The receptor comes from an adult with an advanced solid tumor such as melanoma, head and neck, liver or kidney cancer. The CDR3 is CASSVAVGVAGGRETQYF. The CDR3 DNA sequence: TGTGCCAGCAGCGTAGCTGTTGGAGTAGCGGGAGGTCGGGAGACCCAGTACTTC. The whole variable domain, filled in from reference TRBV9 and TRBJ2-5, reads DSGVTQTPKHLITATGQRVTLRCSPRSGDLSVYWYQQSLDQGLQFLIQYYNGEERAKGNILERFSAQQFPDLHSELNLSSLELGDSALYFCASSVAVGVAGGRETQYFGPGTRLLVL.